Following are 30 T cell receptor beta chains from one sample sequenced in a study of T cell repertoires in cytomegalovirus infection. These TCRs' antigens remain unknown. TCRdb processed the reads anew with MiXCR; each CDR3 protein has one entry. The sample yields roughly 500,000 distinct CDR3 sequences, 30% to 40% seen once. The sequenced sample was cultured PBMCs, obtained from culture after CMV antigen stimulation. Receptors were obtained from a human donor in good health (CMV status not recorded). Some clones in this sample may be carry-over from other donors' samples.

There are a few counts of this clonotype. The CDR3 DNA is TGCGCCAGCAGCCTAAAGGGGACCGGACGGAGAAATTCACCCCTCCACTTT. Translated: CASSLKGTGRRNSPLHF. The rearrangement links TRBV4-3 to TRBJ1-6; weak D call: TRBD1 (5 bases). This CDR3 is 17 amino acids long. The germline gives CDR1 LGHNA, CDR2 YSLEER. Trimming stripped 4 bases from V and 7 bases from J, with 20 bases between.

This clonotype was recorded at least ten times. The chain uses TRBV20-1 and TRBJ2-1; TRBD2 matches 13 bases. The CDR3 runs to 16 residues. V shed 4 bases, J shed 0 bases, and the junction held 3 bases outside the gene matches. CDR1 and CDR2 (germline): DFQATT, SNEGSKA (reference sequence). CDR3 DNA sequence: TGCAGTGCTAAGACTAGCGGGAGGTACTCCTACAATGAGCAGTTCTTC. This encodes CSAKTSGRYSYNEQFF.

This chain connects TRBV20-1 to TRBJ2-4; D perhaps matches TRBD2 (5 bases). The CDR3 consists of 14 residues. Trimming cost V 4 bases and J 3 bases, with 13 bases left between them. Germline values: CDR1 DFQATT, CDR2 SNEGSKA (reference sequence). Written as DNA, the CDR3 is TGCAGTGCTACCCTAGCAGTTGGCAAAAACATTCAGTACTTC. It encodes CSATLAVGKNIQYF.

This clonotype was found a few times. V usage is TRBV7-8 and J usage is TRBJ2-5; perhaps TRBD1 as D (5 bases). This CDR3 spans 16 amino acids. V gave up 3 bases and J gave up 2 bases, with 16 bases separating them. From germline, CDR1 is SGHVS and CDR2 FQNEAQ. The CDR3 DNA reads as TGTGCCAGCAGCTTGACAGCCCGACCCGTACAAGAGACCCAGTACTTC. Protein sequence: CASSLTARPVQETQYF.

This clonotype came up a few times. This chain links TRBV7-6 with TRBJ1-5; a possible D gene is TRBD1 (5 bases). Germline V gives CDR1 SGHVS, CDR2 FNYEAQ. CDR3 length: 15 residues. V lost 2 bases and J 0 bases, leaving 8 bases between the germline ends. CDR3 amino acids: CASSLKQGSNQPQHF. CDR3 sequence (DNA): TGTGCCAGCAGCTTAAAGCAGGGTAGCAATCAGCCCCAGCATTTT.

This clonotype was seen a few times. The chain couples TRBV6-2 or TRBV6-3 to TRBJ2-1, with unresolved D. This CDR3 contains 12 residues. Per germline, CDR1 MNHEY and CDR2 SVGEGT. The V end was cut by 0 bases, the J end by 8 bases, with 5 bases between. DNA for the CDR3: TGTGCCAGCAGTTACTCGCTACATGAGCAGTTCTTC. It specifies CASSYSLHEQFF.

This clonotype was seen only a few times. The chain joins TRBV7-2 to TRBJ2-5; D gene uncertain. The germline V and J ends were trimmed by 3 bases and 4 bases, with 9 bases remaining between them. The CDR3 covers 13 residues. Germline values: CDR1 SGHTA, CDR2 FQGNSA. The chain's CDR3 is CASSFRLGETQYF. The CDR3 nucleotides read TGTGCCAGCAGCTTTCGGCTGGGAGAGACCCAGTACTTC.

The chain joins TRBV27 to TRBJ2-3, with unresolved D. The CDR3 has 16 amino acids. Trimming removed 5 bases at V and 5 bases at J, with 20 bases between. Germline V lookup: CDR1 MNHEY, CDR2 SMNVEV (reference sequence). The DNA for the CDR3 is TGTGCCAGCAGTCTTCCACCCCGTCGAGGTCAAGATACGCAGTATTTT. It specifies CASSLPPRRGQDTQYF.

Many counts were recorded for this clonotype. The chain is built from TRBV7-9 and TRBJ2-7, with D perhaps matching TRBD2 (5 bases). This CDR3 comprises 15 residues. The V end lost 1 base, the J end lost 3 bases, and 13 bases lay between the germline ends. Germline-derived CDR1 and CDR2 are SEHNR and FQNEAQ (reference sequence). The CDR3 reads CASSLEVGVGYEQYF. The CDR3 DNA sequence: TGTGCCAGCAGCTTAGAGGTGGGAGTGGGCTACGAGCAGTACTTC.

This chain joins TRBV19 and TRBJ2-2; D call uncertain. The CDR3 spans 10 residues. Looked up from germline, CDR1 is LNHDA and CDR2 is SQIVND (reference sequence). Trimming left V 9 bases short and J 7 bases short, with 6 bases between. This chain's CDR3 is CARKGGELFF. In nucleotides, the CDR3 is TGTGCCAGAAAGGGCGGGGAGCTGTTTTTT. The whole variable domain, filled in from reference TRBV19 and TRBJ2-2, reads DGGITQSPKYLFRKEGQNVTLSCEQNLNHDAMYWYRQDPGQGLRLIYYSQIVNDFQKGDIAEGYSVSREKKESFPLTVTSAQKNPTAFYLCARKGGELFFGEGSRLTVL.

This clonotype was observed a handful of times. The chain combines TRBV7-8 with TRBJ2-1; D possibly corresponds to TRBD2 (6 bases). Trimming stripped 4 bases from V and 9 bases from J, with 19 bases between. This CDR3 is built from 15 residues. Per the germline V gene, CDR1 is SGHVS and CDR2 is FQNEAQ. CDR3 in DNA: TGTGCCAGCAGCTCGCGGGACGGGAAAAAGGGTGAGCAGTTCTTC. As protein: CASSSRDGKKGEQFF.

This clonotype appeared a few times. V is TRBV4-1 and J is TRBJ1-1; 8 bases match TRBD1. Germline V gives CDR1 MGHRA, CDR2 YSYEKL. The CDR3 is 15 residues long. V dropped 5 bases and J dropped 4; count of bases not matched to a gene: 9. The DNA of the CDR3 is TGCGCCAGCAGCACCGGACAGGGTCACCTCACTGAAGCTTTCTTT. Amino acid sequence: CASSTGQGHLTEAFF.

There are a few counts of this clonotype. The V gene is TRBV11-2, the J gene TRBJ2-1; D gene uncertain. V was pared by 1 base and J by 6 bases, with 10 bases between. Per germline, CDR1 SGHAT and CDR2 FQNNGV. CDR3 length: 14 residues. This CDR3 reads CASSLVGGTNEQFF. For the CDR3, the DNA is TGTGCCAGCAGCTTAGTAGGCGGTACCAATGAGCAGTTCTTC.

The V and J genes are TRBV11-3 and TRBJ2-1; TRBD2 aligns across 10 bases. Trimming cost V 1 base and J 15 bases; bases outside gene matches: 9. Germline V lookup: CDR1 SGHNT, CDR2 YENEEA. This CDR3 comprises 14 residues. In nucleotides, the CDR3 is TGTGCCAGCAGCTTAGGGACTAGCGGTCTCGAGGGGTTCTTC. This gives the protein CASSLGTSGLEGFF.

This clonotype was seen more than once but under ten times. CDR3 residues: CATSLSGAYLEETQYF. The CDR3 coding sequence is TGTGCCACCAGCCTCTCCGGGGCCTATCTAGAAGAGACCCAGTACTTC. The chain couples TRBV24-1 to TRBJ2-5; D may correspond to TRBD1 or TRBD2 (5 bases each). The CDR3 extends over 16 amino acids. V shed 7 bases and J shed 3 bases, with 20 bases lying between them. CDR1 is KGHDR and CDR2 is SFDVKD in the germline V gene.

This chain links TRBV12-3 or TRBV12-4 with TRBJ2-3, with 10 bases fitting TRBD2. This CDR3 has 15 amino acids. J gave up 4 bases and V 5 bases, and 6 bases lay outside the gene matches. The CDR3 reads CASSRAGGVADTQYF. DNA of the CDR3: TGTGCCAGCAGTCGAGCGGGAGGGGTCGCAGATACGCAGTATTTT.

CDR3 coding DNA: TGTGCCAGCAGCTTCCCCTTTGGTAGCGGGAGAAACCCCTACAATGAGCAGTTCTTC. As protein: CASSFPFGSGRNPYNEQFF. This chain uses TRBV7-9 with TRBJ2-1; TRBD2 matches 9 bases. The CDR3 has 19 amino acids. The germline gives CDR1 SEHNR, CDR2 FQNEAQ (reference sequence). Germline trimming cut 3 bases from V and 2 bases from J; bases unmatched to any gene: 14.

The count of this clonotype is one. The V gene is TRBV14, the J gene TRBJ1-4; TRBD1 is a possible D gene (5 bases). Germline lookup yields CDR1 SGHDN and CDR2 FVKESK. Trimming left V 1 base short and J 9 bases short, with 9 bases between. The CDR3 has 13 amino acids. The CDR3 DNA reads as TGTGCCAGCAGCCAAGTAGACAGCCAAAAACTGTTTTTT. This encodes CASSQVDSQKLFF.

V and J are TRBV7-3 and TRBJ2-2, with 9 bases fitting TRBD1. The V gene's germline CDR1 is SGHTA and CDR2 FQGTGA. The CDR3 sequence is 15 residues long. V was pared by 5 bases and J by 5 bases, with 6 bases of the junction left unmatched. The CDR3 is CASSHGQGRTGELFF. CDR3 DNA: TGTGCCAGCAGCCATGGACAGGGGCGGACCGGGGAGCTGTTTTTT.

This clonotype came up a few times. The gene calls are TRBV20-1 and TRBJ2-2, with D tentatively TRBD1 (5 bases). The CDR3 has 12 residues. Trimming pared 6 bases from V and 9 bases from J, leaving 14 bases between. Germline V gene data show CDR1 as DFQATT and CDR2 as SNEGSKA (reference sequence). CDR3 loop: CSAPGPARELFF. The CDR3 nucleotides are TGCAGTGCCCCAGGGCCAGCCCGGGAGCTGTTTTTT.

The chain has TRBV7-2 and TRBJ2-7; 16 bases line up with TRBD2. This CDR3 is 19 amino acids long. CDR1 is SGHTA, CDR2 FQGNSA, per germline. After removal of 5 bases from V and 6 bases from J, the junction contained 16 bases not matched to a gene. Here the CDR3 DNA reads TGTGCCAGCAGCGGGGGACTAGCGGGAGGGCGGGGCTATCGGAGCGAGCAGTACTTC. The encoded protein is CASSGGLAGGRGYRSEQYF.

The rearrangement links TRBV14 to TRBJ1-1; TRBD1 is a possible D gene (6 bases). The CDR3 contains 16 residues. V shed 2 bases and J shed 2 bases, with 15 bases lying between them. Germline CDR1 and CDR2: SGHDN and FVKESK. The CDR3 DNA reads TGTGCCAGCAGCCAATTACTCATACAGGGTAACACTGAAGCTTTCTTT. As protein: CASSQLLIQGNTEAFF.

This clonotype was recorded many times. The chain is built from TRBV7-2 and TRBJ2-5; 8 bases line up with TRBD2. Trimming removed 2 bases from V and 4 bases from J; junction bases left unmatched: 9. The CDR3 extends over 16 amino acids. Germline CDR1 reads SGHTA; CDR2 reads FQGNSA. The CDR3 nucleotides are TGTGCCAGCAGCTTATCACCGGGACTAGGAGGAGAGACCCAGTACTTC. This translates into CASSLSPGLGGETQYF. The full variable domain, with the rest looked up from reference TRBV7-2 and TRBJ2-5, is GAGVSQSPSNKVTEKGKDVELRCDPISGHTALYWYRQSLGQGLEFLIYFQGNSAPDKSGLPSDRFSAERTGGSVSTLTIQRTQQEDSAVYLCASSLSPGLGGETQYFGPGTRLLVL.

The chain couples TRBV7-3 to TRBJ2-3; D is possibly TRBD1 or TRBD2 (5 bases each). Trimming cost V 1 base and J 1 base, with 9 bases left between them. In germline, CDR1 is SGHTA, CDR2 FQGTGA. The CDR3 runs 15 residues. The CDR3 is CASSLRDAGTDTQYF. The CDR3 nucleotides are TGTGCCAGCAGCTTAAGGGACGCTGGCACAGATACGCAGTATTTT.

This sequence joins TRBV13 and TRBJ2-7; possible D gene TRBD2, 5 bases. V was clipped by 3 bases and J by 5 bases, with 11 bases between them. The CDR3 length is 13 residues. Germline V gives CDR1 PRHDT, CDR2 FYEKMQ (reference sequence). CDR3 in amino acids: CASSFGGSHEQYV. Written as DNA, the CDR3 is TGTGCCAGCAGCTTTGGTGGGAGTCACGAGCAGTACGTC.

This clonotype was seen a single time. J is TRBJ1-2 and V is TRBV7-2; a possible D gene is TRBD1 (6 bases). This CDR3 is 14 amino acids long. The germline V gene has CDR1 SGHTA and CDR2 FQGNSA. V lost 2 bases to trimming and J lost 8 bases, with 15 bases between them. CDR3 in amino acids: CASSLSNRDIGYTF. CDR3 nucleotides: TGTGCCAGCAGCTTAAGTAACAGGGATATCGGCTACACCTTC.

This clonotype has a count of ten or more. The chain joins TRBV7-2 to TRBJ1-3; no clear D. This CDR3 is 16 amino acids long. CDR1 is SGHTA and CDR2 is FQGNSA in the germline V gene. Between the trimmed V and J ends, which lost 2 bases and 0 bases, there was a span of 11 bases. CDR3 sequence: CASSLTLPSSGNTIYF. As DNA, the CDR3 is TGTGCCAGCAGCTTAACATTACCGAGCTCTGGAAACACCATATATTTT. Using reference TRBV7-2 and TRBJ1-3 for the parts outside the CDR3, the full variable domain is GAGVSQSPSNKVTEKGKDVELRCDPISGHTALYWYRQSLGQGLEFLIYFQGNSAPDKSGLPSDRFSAERTGGSVSTLTIQRTQQEDSAVYLCASSLTLPSSGNTIYFGEGSWLTVV.

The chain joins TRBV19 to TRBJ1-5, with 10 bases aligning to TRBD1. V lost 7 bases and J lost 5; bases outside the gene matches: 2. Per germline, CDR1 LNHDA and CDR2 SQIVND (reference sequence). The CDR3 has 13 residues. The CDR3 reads CASKGTGDQPQHF. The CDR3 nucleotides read TGTGCCAGTAAGGGGACAGGGGATCAGCCCCAGCATTTT.

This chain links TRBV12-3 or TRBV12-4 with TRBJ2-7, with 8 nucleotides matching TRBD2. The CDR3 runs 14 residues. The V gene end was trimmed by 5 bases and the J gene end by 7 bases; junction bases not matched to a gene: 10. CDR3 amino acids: CASSTGGRDGEQYF. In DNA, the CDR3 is TGTGCCAGCAGTACGGGGGGGAGGGATGGTGAGCAGTACTTC.

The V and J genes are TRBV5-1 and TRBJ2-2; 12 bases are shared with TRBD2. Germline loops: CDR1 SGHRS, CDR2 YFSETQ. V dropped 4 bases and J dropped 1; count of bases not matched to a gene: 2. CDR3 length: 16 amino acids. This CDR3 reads CASSILAGGNTGELFF. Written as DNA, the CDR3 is TGCGCCAGCAGCATACTAGCGGGAGGGAACACCGGGGAGCTGTTTTTT.